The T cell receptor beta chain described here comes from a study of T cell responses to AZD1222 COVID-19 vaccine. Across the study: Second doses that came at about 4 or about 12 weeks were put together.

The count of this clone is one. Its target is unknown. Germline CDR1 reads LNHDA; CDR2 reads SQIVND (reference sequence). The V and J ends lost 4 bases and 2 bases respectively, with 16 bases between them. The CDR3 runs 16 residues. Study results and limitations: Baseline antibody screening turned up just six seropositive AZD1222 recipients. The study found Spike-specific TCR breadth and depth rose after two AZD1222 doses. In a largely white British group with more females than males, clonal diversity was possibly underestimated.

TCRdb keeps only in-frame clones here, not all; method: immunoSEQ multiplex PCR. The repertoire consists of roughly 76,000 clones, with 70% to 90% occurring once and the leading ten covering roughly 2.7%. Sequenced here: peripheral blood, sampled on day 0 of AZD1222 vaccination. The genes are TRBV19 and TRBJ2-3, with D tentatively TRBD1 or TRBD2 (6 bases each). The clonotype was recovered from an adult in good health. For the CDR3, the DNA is TGTGCCAGTAGTACCCGAGGGGGGTTGACCACAGATACGCAGTATTTT. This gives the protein CASSTRGGLTTDTQYF.